This T cell receptor (beta chain) was identified during a study of OX40 agonist ivuxolimab in advanced cancers. The overall study: A mean age of roughly 62 years, range about 23 to 80, was recorded, and over 65% were male. One patient with hepatocellular carcinoma and two with cutaneous melanoma, three in all, had partial responses.

V dropped 0 bases and J dropped 0; count of bases not matched to a gene: 10. The CDR3 extends over 18 amino acids. Germline lookup yields CDR1 SGHVS and CDR2 FQNEAQ. Generated by immunoSEQ multiplex PCR, the TCRdb table keeps only in-frame clones and is missing some. The sample includes about 58,000 clones, approximately 87% of them seen just once. Study results and caveats: The authors did not determine the antigen specificity of the expanded peripheral T cells. Expanded clones were, on average, more numerous among CD8+ T cells than CD4+.

On this clone itself: As yet, its antigen is unknown.

The origin of this receptor is an adult with an advanced solid tumor such as melanoma, head and neck, liver or kidney cancer. Sequencing was performed on CD4+ or CD8+ T cells sorted from blood, taken in a trial of the OX40 agonist ivuxolimab. The V and J genes are TRBV7-8 and TRBJ2-7, with TRBD2 matching 8 bases. The CDR3 loop is CASSLAPSLAGSSYEQYF. The CDR3 coding sequence is TGTGCCAGCAGCTTAGCCCCCTCGTTAGCGGGGAGCTCCTACGAGCAGTACTTC.